A selection of T cell receptor beta chains follows, all from one sample in a study of beta chain features in type 1 diabetes. The repertoire was sequenced with immunoSEQ multiplex PCR; TCRdb's copy has only in-frame clones and lacks some. The top ten hold approximately 0.043% of the sample, which has about 350,000 clones, roughly a fifth seen once. Specimen: naive CD4+ T cells from blood. These receptors came from a woman aged 18-30 years in good health. Each CDR3 is given with its conserved first and last residue. A D gene is named only where the DNA matches it firmly. Some rows mark clone size as missing; the rest say once, few, many or name a class of expanded clone.

v_call: TRBV27; d_call: .; clone_size: few; j_call: TRBJ2-5; cdr3_aa: CASSLQGPPQETQYF; cdr3_nt: TGTGCCAGCAGTTTACAGGGTCCCCCCCAAGAGACCCAGTACTTC
v_call: TRBV30; d_call: .; clone_size: .; j_call: TRBJ1-1; cdr3_aa: CAETVNTEAFF; cdr3_nt: TGTGCGGAGACGGTGAACACTGAAGCTTTCTTT
v_call: TRBV5-1; d_call: .; clone_size: .; j_call: TRBJ2-3; cdr3_aa: CASSLGVDTQYF; cdr3_nt: TGCGCCAGCAGCTTGGGAGTAGATACGCAGTATTTT
v_call: TRBV12-5; d_call: .; clone_size: few; j_call: TRBJ2-3; cdr3_aa: CASGPSGRGITDTQYF; cdr3_nt: TGTGCTAGTGGTCCGAGTGGGCGGGGAATCACAGATACGCAGTATTTT
v_call: TRBV5-4; d_call: .; clone_size: .; j_call: TRBJ2-7; cdr3_aa: CASSLQGFEQYF; cdr3_nt: TGTGCCAGCAGCTTACAGGGATTCGAGCAGTACTTC
v_call: TRBV19; d_call: TRBD2; clone_size: few; j_call: TRBJ2-1; cdr3_aa: CASSSRGESSEQFF; cdr3_nt: TGTGCCAGTAGTTCTCGGGGGGAGTCTAGTGAGCAGTTCTTC
v_call: TRBV29-1; d_call: TRBD1; clone_size: few; j_call: TRBJ2-5; cdr3_aa: CSYSGQGAEETQYF; cdr3_nt: TGCAGCTACTCCGGGCAGGGGGCCGAGGAGACCCAGTACTTC
v_call: TRBV2; d_call: .; clone_size: few; j_call: TRBJ2-3; cdr3_aa: CASRERDNTDTQYF; cdr3_nt: TGTGCCAGCAGAGAGAGGGACAACACAGATACGCAGTATTTT
v_call: TRBV7-9; d_call: .; clone_size: few; j_call: TRBJ2-5; cdr3_aa: CASRKAVQETQYF; cdr3_nt: TGTGCCAGCAGAAAGGCGGTTCAAGAGACCCAGTACTTC
v_call: TRBV19; d_call: .; clone_size: .; j_call: TRBJ2-2; cdr3_aa: CASSILEAGELFF; cdr3_nt: TGTGCCAGTAGTATTCTAGAGGCCGGGGAGCTGTTTTTT
v_call: TRBV28; d_call: .; clone_size: .; j_call: TRBJ2-7; cdr3_aa: CASQRMTYEQYF; cdr3_nt: TGTGCCTCCCAGCGGATGACCTACGAGCAGTACTTC
v_call: TRBV15; d_call: .; clone_size: few; j_call: TRBJ1-2; cdr3_aa: CATSGGAFGGGYTF; cdr3_nt: TGTGCCACCTCAGGAGGGGCCTTTGGGGGTGGCTACACCTTC
v_call: TRBV9; d_call: TRBD2; clone_size: .; j_call: TRBJ2-3; cdr3_aa: CASSPGTSESTDTQYF; cdr3_nt: TGTGCCAGCAGCCCAGGGACTAGCGAATCGACAGATACGCAGTATTTT
v_call: TRBV30; d_call: .; clone_size: .; j_call: TRBJ2-3; cdr3_aa: CAWSKQEGDTQYF; cdr3_nt: TGTGCCTGGAGCAAGCAGGAGGGAGATACGCAGTATTTT
v_call: TRBV7-6; d_call: TRBD1; clone_size: few; j_call: TRBJ1-2; cdr3_aa: CASSSGQNYGYTF; cdr3_nt: TGTGCCAGCAGCTCGGGACAGAACTATGGCTACACCTTC
v_call: TRBV30; d_call: TRBD1; clone_size: few; j_call: TRBJ1-2; cdr3_aa: CAWSVLQGNGYTF; cdr3_nt: TGTGCCTGGAGTGTACTACAGGGGAATGGCTACACCTTC
v_call: TRBV19; d_call: TRBD1; clone_size: .; j_call: TRBJ1-2; cdr3_aa: CASSPAGTGGAGYTF; cdr3_nt: TGTGCCAGTAGTCCCGCCGGGACAGGGGGCGCAGGCTACACCTTC
v_call: TRBV30; d_call: .; clone_size: few; j_call: TRBJ2-5; cdr3_aa: CAWSVELQETQYF; cdr3_nt: TGTGCCTGGAGTGTAGAACTGCAAGAGACCCAGTACTTC
v_call: TRBV5-4; d_call: TRBD1; clone_size: few; j_call: TRBJ2-1; cdr3_aa: CASSFGQGNYNEQFF; cdr3_nt: TGTGCCAGCAGCTTCGGACAGGGGAACTACAATGAGCAGTTCTTC
v_call: TRBV2; d_call: TRBD1; clone_size: .; j_call: TRBJ1-1; cdr3_aa: CASRADRGNIGTEAFF; cdr3_nt: TGTGCCAGCAGGGCGGACAGGGGGAACATTGGGACTGAAGCTTTCTTT
v_call: TRBV7-2; d_call: TRBD2; clone_size: few; j_call: TRBJ2-1; cdr3_aa: CASSLPAGGLNEQFF; cdr3_nt: TGTGCCAGCAGCCTACCGGCGGGGGGGCTCAATGAGCAGTTCTTC
v_call: TRBV9; d_call: .; clone_size: .; j_call: TRBJ2-1; cdr3_aa: CASSVAENEQFF; cdr3_nt: TGTGCCAGCAGCGTAGCTGAGAATGAGCAGTTCTTC
v_call: TRBV30; d_call: .; clone_size: .; j_call: TRBJ1-2; cdr3_aa: CAWTLRGTGYTF; cdr3_nt: TGTGCCTGGACCTTACGGGGGACTGGCTACACCTTC
v_call: TRBV30; d_call: .; clone_size: few; j_call: TRBJ2-5; cdr3_aa: CAWSVVSTETQYF; cdr3_nt: TGTGCCTGGAGTGTCGTAAGCACGGAGACCCAGTACTTC
v_call: TRBV30; d_call: .; clone_size: .; j_call: TRBJ1-2; cdr3_aa: CAWSVQGTYGYTF; cdr3_nt: TGTGCCTGGAGTGTCCAGGGGACCTATGGCTACACCTTC
v_call: TRBV6-6; d_call: .; clone_size: .; j_call: TRBJ1-6; cdr3_aa: CASSTREAWVSPLHF; cdr3_nt: TGTGCCAGCAGTACACGGGAGGCGTGGGTATCACCCCTCCACTTT
v_call: TRBV2; d_call: .; clone_size: .; j_call: TRBJ1-5; cdr3_aa: CASRKDSPDQPQHF; cdr3_nt: TGTGCCAGCAGGAAGGACAGCCCTGATCAGCCCCAGCATTTT
v_call: TRBV9; d_call: TRBD1; clone_size: few; j_call: TRBJ2-5; cdr3_aa: CASSEHPGTGVETQYF; cdr3_nt: TGTGCCAGCAGCGAACACCCCGGGACAGGGGTAGAGACCCAGTACTTC
v_call: TRBV6-5; d_call: TRBD1; clone_size: .; j_call: TRBJ1-6; cdr3_aa: CASSYQTGGRGPLHF; cdr3_nt: TGTGCCAGCAGTTACCAGACAGGGGGCAGAGGACCCCTCCACTTT
v_call: TRBV7-2; d_call: .; clone_size: few; j_call: TRBJ1-5; cdr3_aa: CASSLDSQPQHF; cdr3_nt: TGTGCCAGCAGCTTGGACAGTCAGCCCCAGCATTTT
v_call: TRBV7-2; d_call: .; clone_size: .; j_call: TRBJ2-3; cdr3_aa: CASSSDPRGATDTQYF; cdr3_nt: TGTGCCAGCAGCTCCGATCCCCGGGGGGCGACAGATACGCAGTATTTT
v_call: TRBV29-1; d_call: .; clone_size: .; j_call: TRBJ1-4; cdr3_aa: CSVGGGGSNEKLFF; cdr3_nt: TGCAGCGTTGGAGGGGGTGGGAGTAATGAAAAACTGTTTTTT
v_call: TRBV21-1; d_call: .; clone_size: few; j_call: TRBJ2-1; cdr3_aa: CARWTGREENEQFF; cdr3_nt: TGTGCCCGGTGGACGGGGCGGGAGGAGAATGAGCAGTTCTTC
v_call: TRBV5-1; d_call: .; clone_size: few; j_call: TRBJ2-3; cdr3_aa: CASSLPSTGGTDTQYF; cdr3_nt: TGCGCCAGCAGCCTTCCTTCGACCGGGGGCACAGATACGCAGTATTTT
v_call: TRBV6-6; d_call: TRBD2; clone_size: .; j_call: TRBJ2-7; cdr3_aa: CASRFSLAGEQYF; cdr3_nt: TGTGCCAGCCGGTTCTCCCTAGCGGGAGAGCAGTACTTC
v_call: TRBV5-1; d_call: .; clone_size: .; j_call: TRBJ2-2; cdr3_aa: CASSLAEGTNTGELFF; cdr3_nt: TGCGCCAGCAGCTTGGCCGAGGGAACGAACACCGGGGAGCTGTTTTTT
v_call: TRBV15; d_call: TRBD1; clone_size: .; j_call: TRBJ1-5; cdr3_aa: CATSRALTGYSNQPQHF; cdr3_nt: TGTGCCACCAGCAGAGCCCTGACAGGGTATAGCAATCAGCCCCAGCATTTT
v_call: TRBV30; d_call: .; clone_size: .; j_call: TRBJ2-1; cdr3_aa: CAWIPPDSTSYNEQFF; cdr3_nt: TGTGCCTGGATTCCACCGGACTCGACCTCCTACAATGAGCAGTTCTTC
v_call: TRBV4-2; d_call: TRBD2; clone_size: .; j_call: TRBJ2-3; cdr3_aa: CASSHTPGLAGTDTQYF; cdr3_nt: TGTGCCAGCAGCCACACTCCGGGACTAGCGGGCACAGATACGCAGTATTTT
v_call: TRBV4-1; d_call: TRBD2; clone_size: .; j_call: TRBJ2-7; cdr3_aa: CASSQAYTSGVHYEQYF; cdr3_nt: TGCGCCAGCAGCCAAGCGTATACCAGCGGGGTACACTACGAGCAGTACTTC
v_call: TRBV2; d_call: .; clone_size: .; j_call: TRBJ2-2; cdr3_aa: CASTPSPVTGELFF; cdr3_nt: TGTGCCAGCACTCCTAGCCCAGTTACCGGGGAGCTGTTTTTT
v_call: TRBV7-2; d_call: TRBD1; clone_size: .; j_call: TRBJ2-7; cdr3_aa: CASIPAGTGINEQYF; cdr3_nt: TGTGCCAGCATCCCTGCCGGGACAGGGATCAACGAGCAGTACTTC
v_call: TRBV18; d_call: .; clone_size: .; j_call: TRBJ2-1; cdr3_aa: CASSPRSGPYEQFF; cdr3_nt: TGTGCCAGCTCACCAAGGAGCGGGCCCTATGAGCAGTTCTTC
v_call: TRBV23-1; d_call: .; clone_size: many; j_call: TRBJ2-1; cdr3_aa: CARGVGQFVNEQFF; cdr3_nt: TGCGCCAGGGGAGTTGGACAGTTCGTCAATGAGCAGTTCTTC
v_call: TRBV5-1; d_call: .; clone_size: .; j_call: TRBJ1-1; cdr3_aa: CASSSQTGRNTEAFF; cdr3_nt: TGCGCCAGCAGTTCCCAGACAGGAAGGAACACTGAAGCTTTCTTT
v_call: TRBV4-3; d_call: .; clone_size: .; j_call: TRBJ2-1; cdr3_aa: CASSQEGGLGYNEQFF; cdr3_nt: TGCGCCAGCAGCCAAGAGGGGGGGCTAGGCTACAATGAGCAGTTCTTC
v_call: TRBV4-2; d_call: .; clone_size: .; j_call: TRBJ1-2; cdr3_aa: CASSQAVAGSNYGYTF; cdr3_nt: TGTGCCAGCAGCCAAGCAGTGGCGGGCTCTAACTATGGCTACACCTTC